What follows are 5 T cell receptor beta chains derived from one specimen sequenced in a study of blood T cell repertoires in COVID-19. Clones were sequenced by immunoSEQ multiplex PCR, and TCRdb holds only the in-frame ones, with some missing. Seen here are a few hundred thousand clones, approximately 80% observed once, and the top ten hold roughly 1.4%. The specimen was peripheral blood. The origin of the receptors is a woman between 40 and 55 years old who had recovered from COVID-19.

For the CDR3, the DNA is TGTGCCAGCAGCTTGTGGGGCAGGGGGCATCAGCCCCAGCATTTT. It encodes CASSLWGRGHQPQHF. The V call is TRBV5-6, the J call TRBJ1-5; TRBD1 matches 8 bases. The CDR3 loop spans 15 amino acids. CDR1 and CDR2 (germline): SGHDT, YYEEEE. V was clipped by 1 base and J by 5 bases; unmatched bases: 5.

This clone has just one count. The rearrangement uses TRBV6-5 and TRBJ1-5; unclear D gene. The V end lost 3 bases, the J end lost 4 bases, and 7 bases lay between the germline ends. Per the germline V gene, CDR1 is MNHEY and CDR2 is SVGAGI. The CDR3 is made up of 13 amino acids. CDR3 nucleotides: TGTGCCAGCAGTTATCACCGGAATCAGCCCCAGCATTTT. This gives the protein CASSYHRNQPQHF.

The chain links TRBV5-6 to TRBJ1-2; 8 bases align to TRBD1. The trim removed 3 bases at V and 4 bases at J, leaving 5 bases unmatched. Germline V CDR1 and CDR2: SGHDT, YYEEEE. The CDR3 loop spans 14 amino acids. CDR3 in DNA: TGTGCCAGCAGCTCGGCAGGGGGCTCCTATGGCTACACCTTC. This gives the protein CASSSAGGSYGYTF.

In this sample, this clone turned up once. The chain links TRBV28 to TRBJ1-2; 10 bases align to TRBD1. Germline CDR1 is MDHEN and CDR2 is SYDVKM. The CDR3 consists of 17 residues. The J segment lost 8 bases and the V segment lost 1 base, leaving 13 bases of the junction unmatched. In DNA, the CDR3 is TGTGCCAGCAGTTTATTGTCGGGTTTGGGACAGGGGCGAGGCTACACCTTC. Translation: CASSLLSGLGQGRGYTF.

This rearrangement joins TRBV6-2 or TRBV6-3 to TRBJ2-5, with 11 positions matching TRBD1. After removal of 5 bases from V and 5 bases from J, the junction contained 7 bases not matched to a gene. Germline V gene lookup returns CDR1 MNHEY and CDR2 SVGEGT. The CDR3 covers 15 residues. CDR3 nucleotides: TGTGCCAGCAGTCAACAGGACAGGGGGCAGGAGACCCAGTACTTC. Translated: CASSQQDRGQETQYF.